The sequence of this T cell receptor beta chain was determined in a study of response to subunit inactivated influenza vaccine. Germline V gene lookup returns CDR1 SNHLY and CDR2 FYNNEI. The length of the CDR3 is 15 residues. Trimming cost V 6 bases and J 0 bases, with 11 bases left between them. MiXCR, run by TCRdb on the RT-PCR reads, gives a single entry per CDR3 protein. The table lists about 700,000 distinct CDR3 sequences, around 14% of them singletons. Points on this clonotype: Its antigen is as yet unknown.

Study-wide findings and caveats: Only a handful of new T cells, the authors suggested, are recruited with each seasonal influenza vaccination.

The chain is built from TRBV2 and TRBJ2-2; possibly TRBD1 for D (7 bases). The TCR sequence derives from a man between 50 and 59 years old who received an inactivated influenza vaccine. The source material was PBMCs from blood, sampled 14 to 15 days before vaccination. The chain's CDR3 is CASRGGTANTGELFF. DNA for the CDR3: TGTGCCAGCAGAGGGGGGACAGCGAACACCGGGGAGCTGTTTTTT.